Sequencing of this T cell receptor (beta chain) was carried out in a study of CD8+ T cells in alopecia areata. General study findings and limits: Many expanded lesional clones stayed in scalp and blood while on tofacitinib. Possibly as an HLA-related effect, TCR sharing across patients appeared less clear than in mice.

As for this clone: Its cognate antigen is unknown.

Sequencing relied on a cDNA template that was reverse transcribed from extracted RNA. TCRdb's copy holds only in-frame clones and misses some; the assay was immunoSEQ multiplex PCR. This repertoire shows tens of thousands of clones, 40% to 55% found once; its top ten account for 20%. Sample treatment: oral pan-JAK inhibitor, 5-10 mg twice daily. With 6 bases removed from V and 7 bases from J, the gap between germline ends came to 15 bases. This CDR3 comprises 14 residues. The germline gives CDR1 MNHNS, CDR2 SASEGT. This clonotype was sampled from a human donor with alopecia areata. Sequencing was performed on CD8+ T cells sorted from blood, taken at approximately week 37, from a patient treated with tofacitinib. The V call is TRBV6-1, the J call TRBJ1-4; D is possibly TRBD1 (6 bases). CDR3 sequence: CASSRTGRTEKLFF. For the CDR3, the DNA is TGTGCCAGCAGCCGAACAGGGAGGACTGAAAAACTGTTTTTT.